The 31 T cell receptor beta chains listed next were all sequenced from one sample in a study of blood T cell repertoires in COVID-19. Produced via immunoSEQ multiplex PCR; TCRdb's table is partial and in-frame only. The table shows about 320,000 clones, with just under 90% occurring only once. Input material: peripheral blood. These receptors were collected from a woman in her twenties or thirties with COVID-19, enrolled during active disease.

DNA for the CDR3: TGTGCCAGCAGTGATGACAGGACCCCTTTGCCTGAAGCTTTCTTT. It specifies CASSDDRTPLPEAFF. The V call is TRBV25-1, the J call TRBJ1-1, with a possible D match to TRBD1 (6 bases). The CDR3 runs 15 residues. The germline V gene encodes CDR1 MGHDK and CDR2 SYGVNS. V gave up 3 bases and J gave up 6 bases, with 17 bases separating them.

The chain uses TRBV13 and TRBJ1-1; the D gene is possibly TRBD1 (5 bases). The CDR3 is 12 residues long. Germline CDR1 and CDR2: PRHDT and FYEKMQ (reference sequence). The ends were cut back, 0 bases at V and 12 bases at J, with 11 bases in the middle. CDR3 nucleotide sequence: TGTGCCAGCAGCTTAGGCGGGGGGTGGCCTTTCTTT. Its protein is CASSLGGGWPFF.

The chain recombines TRBV20-1 with TRBJ1-3; TRBD1 matches at 7 bases. Germline lookup yields CDR1 DFQATT and CDR2 SNEGSKA (reference sequence). After removal of 3 bases from V and 0 bases from J, the junction contained 2 bases not matched to a gene. There are 14 residues in the CDR3. In DNA form, the CDR3 reads TGCAGTGCTAGTGACAGGGTCTCTGGAAACACCATATATTTT. It specifies CSASDRVSGNTIYF.

The chain recombines TRBV5-4 with TRBJ2-1; D is possibly TRBD2 (5 bases). The germline V gene has CDR1 SGHNT and CDR2 YYREEE (reference sequence). This CDR3 is built from 15 residues. V was cut by 4 bases and J by 6 bases, with 17 bases left in between. The CDR3 reads CASSNGLEEFNEQFF. The CDR3 DNA is TGTGCCAGCAGCAACGGACTTGAGGAGTTCAATGAGCAGTTCTTC.

The rearrangement links TRBV20-1 to TRBJ1-1; D remains unclear. From germline, CDR1 is DFQATT and CDR2 SNEGSKA (reference sequence). This CDR3 spans 11 amino acids. The V and J ends lost 8 bases and 5 bases respectively, with 12 bases between them. Here the CDR3 DNA reads TGCAGTCTCTACGGAGGAACTGAAGCTTTCTTT. Its protein is CSLYGGTEAFF.

The rearrangement uses TRBV11-2 and TRBJ2-1, with 7 positions matching TRBD1. The CDR3 spans 18 residues. With V trimmed by 3 bases and J by 4 bases, 15 bases remained unmatched. From germline, CDR1 is SGHAT and CDR2 FQNNGV. The chain's CDR3 is CASSFRGGRQGTYNEQFF. The CDR3, as DNA: TGTGCCAGCAGCTTTAGAGGGGGAAGACAGGGTACTTACAATGAGCAGTTCTTC.

The rearrangement uses TRBV28 and TRBJ1-3; D gene unclear. CDR1 and CDR2 from the germline V gene are MDHEN and SYDVKM. Trimming stripped 5 bases from V and 5 bases from J, with 7 bases between. This CDR3 has 12 amino acids. The CDR3 reads CASSPRRNTIYF. The CDR3 nucleotides read TGTGCCAGCAGTCCCAGGAGAAACACCATATATTTT.

This chain uses TRBV10-2 with TRBJ2-5; D not certain. Germline values: CDR1 WSHSY, CDR2 SAAADI. V gave up 3 bases and J gave up 2 bases, with 4 bases separating them. The CDR3 loop spans 12 amino acids. CDR3 amino acids: CASSERQETQYF. As DNA, the CDR3 is TGCGCCAGCAGTGAACGGCAAGAGACCCAGTACTTC.

The chain employs TRBV12-5 and TRBJ2-3; D is uncertain. The CDR3 runs 13 residues. The germline V gene has CDR1 LGHNT and CDR2 FRNRAP. Trimming shortened V by 4 bases and J by 1 base, and 6 bases separated the two germline ends. The CDR3 sequence is CASGSSGTDTQYF. The CDR3 region has the DNA TGTGCTAGTGGTTCTTCCGGCACAGATACGCAGTATTTT.

The rearrangement links TRBV11-2 to TRBJ2-1, with TRBD2 matching over 13 bases. Trimming removed 8 bases from V and 8 bases from J; junction bases left unmatched: 9. Per the germline V gene, CDR1 is SGHAT and CDR2 is FQNNGV. CDR3 length: 15 residues. The CDR3: CASGLLAGGGYEQFF. The CDR3 coding sequence is TGTGCCAGCGGATTACTAGCGGGAGGGGGCTATGAGCAGTTCTTC. The full variable domain, rest sourced from reference TRBV11-2 and TRBJ2-1, is EAGVAQSPRYKIIEKRQSVAFWCNPISGHATLYWYQQILGQGPKLLIQFQNNGVVDDSQLPKDRFSAERLKGVDSTLKIQPAKLEDSAVYLCASGLLAGGGYEQFFGPGTRLTVL.

In DNA form, the CDR3 reads TGTGCCAGCAGTCCCCTCCAGACAGGCGCCTACGAGCAGTACTTC. This encodes CASSPLQTGAYEQYF. The chain uses TRBV27 and TRBJ2-7; a possible D gene is TRBD1 (6 bases). Germline-derived CDR1 and CDR2 are MNHEY and SMNVEV (reference sequence). V lost 5 bases and J lost 2, with 16 bases in between. CDR3 length equals 15 residues.

The gene calls are TRBV4-2 and TRBJ2-2; 9 bases fit TRBD2. There are 16 residues in the CDR3. Unmatched junction bases numbered 9, after V lost 5 bases and J lost 5 bases. Germline CDR1 is LGHNA and CDR2 is YNFKEQ. The CDR3 spells CASSVLAGVSTGELFF. CDR3 nucleotide sequence: TGTGCCAGCAGCGTTTTAGCGGGGGTATCAACCGGGGAGCTGTTTTTT.

In nucleotides, the CDR3 is TGTGCCAGCAGTTACGTCCCTAGCTCCTACAATGAGCAGTTCTTC. Protein product: CASSYVPSSYNEQFF. This chain links TRBV6-5 with TRBJ2-1; D is unresolved. V shed 2 bases and J shed 0 bases, with 8 bases lying between them. Germline V gene lookup returns CDR1 MNHEY and CDR2 SVGAGI. This CDR3 has 15 residues.

This clone showed up just once. This rearrangement joins TRBV6-5 to TRBJ1-1; TRBD1 matches at 7 bases. Germline assignment: CDR1 MNHEY and CDR2 SVGAGI. J gave up 1 base and V 4 bases, and 3 bases lay outside the gene matches. The CDR3 spans 14 residues. CDR3 protein: CASSWDSQNTEAFF. For the CDR3, the DNA is TGTGCCAGCAGTTGGGACAGCCAGAACACTGAAGCTTTCTTT.

The chain is built from TRBV7-6 and TRBJ1-5; the D is unclear. Per germline, CDR1 SGHVS and CDR2 FNYEAQ. The V gene lost 5 bases and the J gene lost 8 bases, with 10 bases spanning the gap. CDR3 size: 12 residues. CDR3 region: CASSHNGEPQHF. The CDR3 region has the DNA TGTGCCAGCAGCCACAACGGGGAGCCCCAGCATTTT.

This chain uses TRBV28 with TRBJ2-1, with D unresolved. In germline, CDR1 is MDHEN, CDR2 SYDVKM. With 3 bases removed from V and 10 bases from J, the gap between germline ends came to 19 bases. The CDR3 totals 15 residues. CDR3 nucleotide sequence: TGTGCCAGCAGTTTGTGGTCAGAACTACAACGGGAGCAGTTCTTC. Encoded protein: CASSLWSELQREQFF.

The rearrangement uses TRBV6-5 and TRBJ1-3; 7 bases fit TRBD1. Germline CDR1 and CDR2: MNHEY and SVGAGI. The CDR3 sequence is 15 residues long. V shed 5 bases and J 4 bases; nucleotides not matched to a gene: 8. CDR3 amino acids: CASSPRSTGGNTIYF. CDR3 nucleotide sequence: TGTGCCAGCAGTCCCCGATCGACAGGGGGAAACACCATATATTTT.

On this clone itself: Other DNA variants within this sample encode the same CDR3. The chain carries TRBV9 and TRBJ1-3, with TRBD1 as a possible D gene (5 bases). The CDR3 extends over 15 amino acids. Trimming left V 0 bases short and J 0 bases short, with 7 bases between. Germline-derived CDR1 and CDR2 are SGDLS and YYNGEE. The DNA for the CDR3 is TGTGCCAGCAGCGTAGGGGGCGCCTCTGGAAACACCATATATTTT. Translation: CASSVGGASGNTIYF.

The chain employs TRBV5-6 and TRBJ2-1; D may be TRBD1 (5 bases). V dropped 0 bases and J dropped 2 bases, with 9 bases sitting between them. Germline V gene data show CDR1 as SGHDT and CDR2 as YYEEEE. The CDR3 extends over 15 amino acids. The CDR3 here is CASSLVRVPYNEQFF. CDR3 DNA sequence: TGTGCCAGCAGCTTGGTCAGGGTGCCCTACAATGAGCAGTTCTTC.

The rearrangement uses TRBV9 and TRBJ2-3; 9 nucleotides line up with TRBD2. CDR1 and CDR2 (germline): SGDLS, YYNGEE. This CDR3 has 15 residues. After removal of 5 bases from V and 5 bases from J, the junction contained 9 bases not matched to a gene. Written as DNA, the CDR3 is TGTGCCAGCAGGGCGGGGGGGTATATAGGAGATACGCAGTATTTT. Protein sequence: CASRAGGYIGDTQYF.

The J gene is TRBJ1-1, the V gene TRBV11-1; D perhaps matches TRBD1 (5 bases). Germline V CDR1 and CDR2: SGHAT, FQDESV (reference sequence). The V end was cut by 3 bases, the J end by 5 bases, with 10 bases between. This CDR3 contains 13 residues. CDR3 coding DNA: TGTGCCAGCAGCTTTGATTCAGGGACTGAAGCTTTCTTT. Its translation: CASSFDSGTEAFF.

The gene calls are TRBV19 and TRBJ1-2; no clear D gene. V shed 7 bases and J shed 8 bases, with 14 bases lying between them. Germline V CDR1 and CDR2: LNHDA, SQIVND (reference sequence). This CDR3 has 12 residues. The CDR3 spells CASTDWRRGYTF. The CDR3 nucleotides are TGTGCCAGTACCGACTGGCGGAGAGGCTACACCTTC.

CDR3 protein: CASSPGTGVKVTF. DNA of the CDR3: TGCGCCAGCAGCCCCGGGACAGGGGTTAAAGTCACCTTC. V and J are TRBV5-1 and TRBJ1-2, with 10 bases lining up with TRBD1. V trimming: 4 bases; J trimming: 13 bases; junction bases outside the gene matches: 10. This CDR3 has 13 amino acids. Germline-derived CDR1 and CDR2 are SGHRS and YFSETQ. Using reference TRBV5-1 and TRBJ1-2 for the parts outside the CDR3, the full variable domain is KAGVTQTPRYLIKTRGQQVTLSCSPISGHRSVSWYQQTPGQGLQFLFEYFSETQRNKGNFPGRFSGRQFSNSRSEMNVSTLELGDSALYLCASSPGTGVKVTFGSGTRLTVV.

This chain links TRBV9 with TRBJ1-1, with TRBD1 as a possible D gene (5 bases). The V and J ends lost 0 bases and 0 bases respectively, with 9 bases between them. CDR1 and CDR2 (germline): SGDLS, YYNGEE. The CDR3 sequence is 15 residues long. DNA of the CDR3: TGTGCCAGCAGCGTAGCTACGACAGTGAACACTGAAGCTTTCTTT. Protein sequence: CASSVATTVNTEAFF.

The chain links TRBV27 to TRBJ1-6; D is ambiguous. The ends were cut back, 3 bases at V and 10 bases at J, with 13 bases in the middle. From germline, CDR1 is MNHEY and CDR2 SMNVEV (reference sequence). CDR3 length: 14 amino acids. CDR3 bases: TGTGCCAGCAGTTTTGCTAGCGGTACATCACCCCTCCACTTT. It is translated as CASSFASGTSPLHF.

The V call is TRBV6-5, the J call TRBJ2-1; D is perhaps TRBD2 (5 bases). The CDR3 has 15 amino acids. From germline, CDR1 is MNHEY and CDR2 SVGAGI. Trimming removed 6 bases from V and 0 bases from J, with 12 bases in between. The CDR3 spells CASRSGVSSYNEQFF. Here the CDR3 DNA reads TGTGCCAGCAGAAGCGGCGTTAGCTCCTACAATGAGCAGTTCTTC.

This clone was seen once. V and J are TRBV4-1 and TRBJ1-4; tentative D call: TRBD1 (5 bases). Looked up from germline, CDR1 is MGHRA and CDR2 is YSYEKL. The CDR3 has 13 amino acids. V lost 4 bases and J lost 5, with 8 bases in between. In nucleotides, the CDR3 is TGCGCCAGCAGCCTACGACAGAATGAAAAACTGTTTTTT. Translating it yields CASSLRQNEKLFF.

The chain links TRBV13 to TRBJ2-1, with TRBD1 as a possible D gene (6 bases). Germline V gene data show CDR1 as PRHDT and CDR2 as FYEKMQ (reference sequence). The CDR3 consists of 13 residues. With 5 bases removed from V and 6 bases from J, the gap between germline ends came to 11 bases. The CDR3 DNA reads TGTGCCAGCAGCCCTGGACAGTTCAATGAGCAGTTCTTC. Translated, it gives CASSPGQFNEQFF.

Note on this clone: The same CDR3 can be traced to other DNA sequences in this sample. This chain uses TRBV12-3 or TRBV12-4 with TRBJ1-1; maybe TRBD1 (5 bases). The V gene lost 5 bases and the J gene lost 1 base, with 8 bases spanning the gap. The CDR3 runs to 13 residues. CDR3 DNA sequence: TGTGCCAGCAGTCTCACAGGGAACACTGAAGCTTTCTTT. Amino acids: CASSLTGNTEAFF.

This chain links TRBV5-8 with TRBJ1-5; D may be TRBD1 (5 bases). Germline values: CDR1 SGHTS, CDR2 YDEGEE. The CDR3 spans 14 residues. V lost 0 bases and J 2 bases, leaving 6 bases between the germline ends. The CDR3, as DNA: TGTGCCAGCAGCTTGGGGGGCGGCAATCAGCCCCAGCATTTT. This gives the protein CASSLGGGNQPQHF.

The genes are TRBV21-1 and TRBJ1-5; the table calls TRBD1, which could not be checked here. TRBV21-1 is an annotated pseudogene. The CDR3 runs to 19 residues. CDR3 DNA sequence: TGTGCCAGCAGCCGGAGGGGGGGACAGGGAATTTATAGCAATCAGCCCCAGCATTTT. It translates to CASSRRGGQGIYSNQPQHF.